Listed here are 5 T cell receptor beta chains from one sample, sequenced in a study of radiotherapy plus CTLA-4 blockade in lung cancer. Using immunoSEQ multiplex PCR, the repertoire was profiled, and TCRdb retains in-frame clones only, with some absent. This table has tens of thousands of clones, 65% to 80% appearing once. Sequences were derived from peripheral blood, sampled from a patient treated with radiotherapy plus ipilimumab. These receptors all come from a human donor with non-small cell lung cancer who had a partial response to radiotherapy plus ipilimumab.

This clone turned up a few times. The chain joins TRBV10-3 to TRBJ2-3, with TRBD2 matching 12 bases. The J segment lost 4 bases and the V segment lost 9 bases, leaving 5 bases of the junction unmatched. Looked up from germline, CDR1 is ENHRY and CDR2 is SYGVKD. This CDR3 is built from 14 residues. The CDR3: CAIASGGGSDTQYF. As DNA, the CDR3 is TGTGCCATAGCTAGCGGGGGGGGATCAGATACGCAGTATTTT.

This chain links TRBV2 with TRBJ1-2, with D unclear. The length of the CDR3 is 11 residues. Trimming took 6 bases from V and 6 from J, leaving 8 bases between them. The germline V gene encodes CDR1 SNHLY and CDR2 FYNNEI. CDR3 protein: CASSLGHGYTF. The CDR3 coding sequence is TGTGCCAGCAGCCTTGGGCATGGCTACACCTTC.

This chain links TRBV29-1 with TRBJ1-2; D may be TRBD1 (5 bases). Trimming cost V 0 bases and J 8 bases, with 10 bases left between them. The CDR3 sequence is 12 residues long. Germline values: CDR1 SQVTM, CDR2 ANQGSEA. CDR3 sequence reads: CSVEELQGGYTF. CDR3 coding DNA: TGCAGCGTTGAAGAGCTGCAGGGCGGCTACACCTTC.

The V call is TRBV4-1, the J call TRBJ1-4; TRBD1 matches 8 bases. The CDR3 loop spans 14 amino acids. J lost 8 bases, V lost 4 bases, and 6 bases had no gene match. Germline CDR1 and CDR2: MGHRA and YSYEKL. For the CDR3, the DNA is TGCGCCAGCAGCCCTCGGACAGGGAGGGAAAAACTGTTTTTT. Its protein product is CASSPRTGREKLFF.

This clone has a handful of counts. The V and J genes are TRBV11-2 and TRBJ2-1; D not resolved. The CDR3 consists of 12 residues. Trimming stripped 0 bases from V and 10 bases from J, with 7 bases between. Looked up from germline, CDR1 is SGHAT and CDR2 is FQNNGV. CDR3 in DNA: TGTGCCAGCAGCTTAGATTTAGCAGAGCAGTTCTTC. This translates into CASSLDLAEQFF.